A single sample is the source of the 30 T cell receptor beta chains below, sequenced in a study of human T cells and chemical hapten exposure. A single record per CDR3 protein comes from TCRdb applying MiXCR to the RACE reads. The data hold 150,000 to 200,000 distinct CDR3 sequences, with 25% to 35% observed a single time. This sample's time point: patch test 3, about 24 weeks after DPC sensitization. Treatment defined: therapeutic diphenylcyclopropenone sensitization with weekly scalp DPC. The source was whole blood, collected in connection with sensitization to the hapten diphenylcyclopropenone (DPC). These receptors all come from a woman aged 18-30 years with alopecia areata. Some clones in this sample may be carry-over from other donors' samples.

This clonotype was observed a few times. The chain has TRBV12-5 and TRBJ2-2; TRBD1 aligns across 8 bases. The CDR3 is 15 amino acids. J lost 4 bases, V lost 5 bases, and 6 bases had no gene match. The germline V gene has CDR1 LGHNT and CDR2 FRNRAP. In nucleotides, the CDR3 is TGTGCTAGTGGTCCTGGACAGGGTCCCACCGGGGAGCTGTTTTTT. Translating gives CASGPGQGPTGELFF.

This clonotype appeared a few times. This chain connects TRBV20-1 to TRBJ1-4; 9 nucleotides match TRBD1. There are 14 residues in the CDR3. CDR1 and CDR2 (germline): DFQATT, SNEGSKA (reference sequence). J lost 8 bases, V lost 3 bases, and 7 bases had no gene match. CDR3 nucleotide sequence: TGCAGTGCTAGTACAGGGACAGGGAAGGAAAAACTGTTTTTT. Amino acids: CSASTGTGKEKLFF.

This clonotype showed up just a few times. The rearrangement uses TRBV9 and TRBJ2-2, with TRBD2 identical over 8 bases. The ends lost 0 bases at V and 2 bases at J; junction bases unmatched: 3. CDR3 length equals 16 residues. In germline, CDR1 is SGDLS, CDR2 YYNGEE. CDR3 region: CASSVAAGANTGELFF. In nucleotides, the CDR3 is TGTGCCAGCAGCGTAGCAGCGGGGGCAAACACCGGGGAGCTGTTTTTT.

The V call is TRBV7-2, the J call TRBJ2-7; 10 nucleotides agree with TRBD2. V was clipped by 2 bases and J by 2 bases; unmatched bases: 18. In germline, CDR1 is SGHTA, CDR2 FQGNSA. CDR3 length: 20 amino acids. The CDR3 spells CASSLKRTSGLTRYPYEQYF. The DNA of the CDR3 is TGTGCCAGCAGCTTAAAGAGGACTAGCGGTTTAACTCGGTACCCCTACGAGCAGTACTTC.

The chain carries TRBV7-8 and TRBJ2-2; a weak D match, TRBD2 (5 bases). This CDR3 is 17 amino acids long. Trimming removed 3 bases at V and 7 bases at J, with 21 bases between. Per germline, CDR1 SGHVS and CDR2 FQNEAQ. The CDR3 sequence is CASSLLPGVAWDGELFF. CDR3 bases: TGTGCCAGCAGCTTGCTCCCCGGGGTTGCGTGGGACGGGGAGCTGTTTTTT.

This clonotype was seen a few times. The V and J genes are TRBV4-2 and TRBJ1-1; possible D gene TRBD1, 6 bases. Looked up from germline, CDR1 is LGHNA and CDR2 is YNFKEQ. The CDR3 spans 15 residues. Trimming removed 4 bases at V and 3 bases at J, with 15 bases between. CDR3 in DNA: TGTGCCAGCAGCCGAGAAGGGGGGTCGTACACTGAAGCTTTCTTT. This sequence encodes CASSREGGSYTEAFF.

The chain carries TRBV5-1 and TRBJ1-1; D unresolved. Germline V gives CDR1 SGHRS, CDR2 YFSETQ. The CDR3 has 13 amino acids. The V end lost 0 bases, the J end lost 6 bases, and 9 bases lay between the germline ends. The CDR3 loop is CASSLGPNPEAFF. In DNA form, the CDR3 reads TGCGCCAGCAGCTTGGGGCCAAACCCTGAAGCTTTCTTT. Full variable domain (missing parts from reference TRBV5-1 and TRBJ1-1): KAGVTQTPRYLIKTRGQQVTLSCSPISGHRSVSWYQQTPGQGLQFLFEYFSETQRNKGNFPGRFSGRQFSNSRSEMNVSTLELGDSALYLCASSLGPNPEAFFGQGTRLTVV.

The gene calls are TRBV4-3 and TRBJ2-7; D unclear. Germline V gives CDR1 LGHNA, CDR2 YSLEER. V was cut by 1 base and J by 1 base, with 8 bases left in between. This CDR3 is 14 amino acids long. The CDR3 sequence is CASSQVTASYEQYF. In DNA form, the CDR3 reads TGCGCCAGCAGCCAAGTAACAGCTTCCTACGAGCAGTACTTC.

The sample holds a few counts of this clonotype. The chain recombines TRBV12-5 with TRBJ2-3; D may be TRBD1 (5 bases). Trimming removed 5 bases at V and 4 bases at J, with 16 bases between. The CDR3 totals 15 residues. CDR1 LGHNT and CDR2 FRNRAP come from the germline V gene. Written as DNA, the CDR3 is TGTGCTAGTGGTGCAGGGCCCTTGGCCTCAGATACGCAGTATTTT. Translation: CASGAGPLASDTQYF.

This clonotype was recorded a few times. This chain joins TRBV6-2 or TRBV6-3 and TRBJ2-3; 9 bases line up with TRBD2. The length of the CDR3 is 16 residues. Looked up from germline, CDR1 is MNHEY and CDR2 is SVGEGT. The junction had 9 bases not matched to a gene; V was cut back by 7 bases and J by 1 base. The DNA for the CDR3 is TGTGCCAGCAAGAAATATAGCGGGAGTGGCACAGATACGCAGTATTTT. Amino acids: CASKKYSGSGTDTQYF.

The chain combines TRBV11-1 with TRBJ2-2; the D gene is possibly TRBD1 (5 bases). The germline V and J ends were trimmed by 8 bases and 5 bases, with 12 bases remaining between them. This CDR3 has 13 residues. CDR1 SGHAT and CDR2 FQDESV come from the germline V gene (reference sequence). CDR3 nucleotide sequence: TGTGCCAGCCAGGGTCGCGGAACCGGGGAGCTGTTTTTT. This sequence encodes CASQGRGTGELFF.

This clonotype was detected only a few times. Here the CDR3 DNA reads TGTGCCAGCAGTTATATGAGGACCTGGGGCTACGAGCAGTACTTC. Translated, it gives CASSYMRTWGYEQYF. The chain recombines TRBV6-2 or TRBV6-3 with TRBJ2-7; D gene ambiguous. CDR1 is MNHEY and CDR2 is SVGEGT in the germline V gene. V shed 3 bases and J shed 3 bases, with 15 bases lying between them. This CDR3 comprises 15 residues.

This clonotype has just a few counts. This rearrangement joins TRBV21-1 to TRBJ2-1. TRBV21-1 is marked as a pseudogene. The CDR3 contains 10 residues. Written as DNA, the CDR3 is TGTGCCAGCCTCATCCATGAGCAGTTCTTC. The encoded protein is CASLIHEQFF.

This clonotype was found a few times. The chain has TRBV20-1 and TRBJ2-7; the D is unclear. The CDR3 spans 10 residues. Trimming cost V 5 bases and J 6 bases, with 8 bases left between them. Germline CDR1 reads DFQATT; CDR2 reads SNEGSKA (reference sequence). CDR3 residues: CSAAAGEQYF. CDR3 nucleotides: TGCAGTGCTGCAGCAGGCGAGCAGTACTTC.

This clonotype was observed a handful of times. The chain has TRBV12-3 or TRBV12-4 and TRBJ2-7; a weak D match, TRBD1 (5 bases). Trimming removed 8 bases at V and 0 bases at J, with 14 bases between. The CDR3 is 14 amino acids. CDR3 coding DNA: TGTGCCAGCTCAGACAGCTCGGGCTCCTACGAGCAGTACTTC. This encodes CASSDSSGSYEQYF.

For this clonotype: The junction departs from the called germline gene at one end, perhaps through a read error. The chain couples TRBV7-3 to TRBJ2-5; TRBD1 or TRBD2 may be the D gene (5 bases each). The CDR3 totals 13 residues. Looked up from germline, CDR1 is SGHTA and CDR2 is FQGTGA. The CDR3 spells CASSPGDGPLRHF. In nucleotides, the CDR3 is TGTGCCAGCAGCCCTGGGGACGGGCCCCTCCGGCACTTC.

The chain links TRBV11-2 to TRBJ2-1; 8 nucleotides agree with TRBD1. Germline trimming cut 2 bases from V and 1 base from J; bases unmatched to any gene: 13. Germline lookup yields CDR1 SGHAT and CDR2 FQNNGV. This CDR3 comprises 19 residues. DNA for the CDR3: TGTGCCAGCAGCTTAATGGGGACAGGCCTTATTCAATCCTACAATGAGCAGTTCTTC. This codes for CASSLMGTGLIQSYNEQFF. The full variable domain, its missing parts supplied by reference TRBV11-2 and TRBJ2-1, is EAGVAQSPRYKIIEKRQSVAFWCNPISGHATLYWYQQILGQGPKLLIQFQNNGVVDDSQLPKDRFSAERLKGVDSTLKIQPAKLEDSAVYLCASSLMGTGLIQSYNEQFFGPGTRLTVL.

V usage is TRBV10-3 and J usage is TRBJ1-1, with a possible D match to TRBD1 (6 bases). This CDR3 is built from 13 residues. Germline V gene data show CDR1 as ENHRY and CDR2 as SYGVKD. V gave up 4 bases and J gave up 6 bases, with 12 bases separating them. In DNA, the CDR3 is TGTGCCATCAGTGCGGAGAGGGGGGCTGAAGCTTTCTTT. Translated, it gives CAISAERGAEAFF.

The table lists this clonotype with many counts. The chain joins TRBV27 to TRBJ1-4; D is unresolved. Germline CDR1 is MNHEY and CDR2 is SMNVEV (reference sequence). The V gene lost 3 bases and the J gene lost 1 base, with 6 bases spanning the gap. This CDR3 contains 14 residues. The CDR3 nucleotides read TGTGCCAGCAGTTTTTTAGGAACTAATGAAAAACTGTTTTTT. Amino acids: CASSFLGTNEKLFF.

This clonotype came up many times. The gene calls are TRBV3-1 and TRBJ2-1; maybe TRBD2 (6 bases). V shed 4 bases and J shed 7 bases, with 11 bases lying between them. This CDR3 has 13 amino acids. Germline CDR1 and CDR2: LGHDT and YNNKEL (reference sequence). CDR3 in amino acids: CASSLTSRNEQFF. The DNA of the CDR3 is TGTGCCAGCAGCCTTACTAGCCGTAATGAGCAGTTCTTC.

This chain connects TRBV4-1 to TRBJ2-7; no clear D gene. This CDR3 spans 16 amino acids. CDR1 and CDR2 (germline): MGHRA, YSYEKL. V dropped 1 base and J dropped 1 base, with 14 bases sitting between them. CDR3 coding DNA: TGCGCCAGCAGCCAAGGGGTGACATGGATATCCTACGAGCAGTACTTC. Protein: CASSQGVTWISYEQYF.

CDR3 in amino acids: CASSRLAGAPRFF. For the CDR3, the DNA is TGCGCCAGCAGCCGACTAGCGGGCGCCCCCCGATTCTTC. The V gene is TRBV4-1, the J gene TRBJ2-1; 10 bases match TRBD2. Germline V gene lookup returns CDR1 MGHRA and CDR2 YSYEKL. V trimming: 4 bases; J trimming: 16 bases; junction bases outside the gene matches: 10. CDR3 length equals 13 residues.

There are a few counts of this clonotype. This rearrangement joins TRBV29-1 to TRBJ2-5; TRBD1 matches 9 bases. The CDR3 consists of 13 residues. Germline CDR1 and CDR2: SQVTM and ANQGSEA. Trimming cost V 8 bases and J 4 bases; bases outside gene matches: 8. The DNA of the CDR3 is TGCAGCTTAGGAGGGACAGGGAGAGAGACCCAGTACTTC. Protein product: CSLGGTGRETQYF.

This clonotype was detected only a few times. The chain carries TRBV9 and TRBJ2-5, with D possibly matching TRBD2 (7 bases). The CDR3 consists of 15 residues. V lost 0 bases and J lost 5, with 14 bases in between. In germline, CDR1 is SGDLS, CDR2 YYNGEE. The CDR3 spells CASSVGEGVAETQYF. The CDR3 DNA is TGTGCCAGCAGCGTAGGGGAGGGGGTTGCTGAGACCCAGTACTTC.

The J gene is TRBJ2-1, the V gene TRBV10-3, with 9 bases lining up with TRBD2. Germline V gene lookup returns CDR1 ENHRY and CDR2 SYGVKD. This CDR3 has 15 residues. V lost 3 bases to trimming and J lost 4 bases; unmatched junction nucleotides: 4. CDR3 in DNA: TGTGCCATCAGTGACAGCGGGGGGACTTACAATGAGCAGTTCTTC. Translation gives CAISDSGGTYNEQFF.

J is TRBJ2-3 and V is TRBV4-2; 7 nucleotides agree with TRBD1. The CDR3 contains 18 residues. With V trimmed by 0 bases and J by 4 bases, 13 bases remained unmatched. Germline assignment: CDR1 LGHNA and CDR2 YNFKEQ. The CDR3 protein is CASSQERKGGFFADTQYF. In nucleotides, the CDR3 is TGTGCCAGCAGCCAAGAGCGCAAAGGGGGCTTCTTCGCAGATACGCAGTATTTT.

This clonotype came up a few times. CDR3 DNA sequence: TGCGCCAGCAGCCCGGCGGGGCTGGTTCAGTTCTTC. Protein product: CASSPAGLVQFF. This sequence joins TRBV4-1 and TRBJ2-1, with a weak D call TRBD2 (6 bases). Trimming pared 4 bases from V and 13 bases from J, leaving 14 bases between. The germline V gene encodes CDR1 MGHRA and CDR2 YSYEKL. The CDR3 runs to 12 residues.

This sequence joins TRBV9 and TRBJ2-3; 7 positions match TRBD2. Germline V gene data show CDR1 as SGDLS and CDR2 as YYNGEE. CDR3 size: 14 residues. Germline trimming cut 3 bases from V and 8 bases from J; bases unmatched to any gene: 9. The chain's CDR3 is CASSGSGAVATQYF. CDR3 nucleotides: TGTGCCAGCAGCGGCAGCGGGGCGGTGGCTACGCAGTATTTT.

The chain links TRBV6-4 to TRBJ2-2, with 7 bases lining up with TRBD1. The V segment lost 2 bases and the J segment 1 base; nucleotides outside the gene matches: 1. Per germline, CDR1 MRHNA and CDR2 SNTAGT. This CDR3 spans 15 amino acids. CDR3 protein: CASSDGTENTGELFF. CDR3 DNA sequence: TGTGCCAGCAGTGACGGGACAGAGAACACCGGGGAGCTGTTTTTT.

This clonotype came up a few times. The V gene is TRBV20-1, the J gene TRBJ2-2; 8 nucleotides line up with TRBD1. The junction had 4 bases not matched to a gene; V was cut back by 2 bases and J by 5 bases. From germline, CDR1 is DFQATT and CDR2 SNEGSKA (reference sequence). This CDR3 has 14 amino acids. The CDR3 DNA reads as TGCAGTGCTAGAAAGGGACAGGCAACCGGGGAGCTGTTTTTT. It specifies CSARKGQATGELFF.